Presented here are 20 T cell receptor beta chains from one specimen sequenced in a study of neurological immune-mediated disorders. This sample's time point: longitudinal time-point 3. MiXCR was run by TCRdb on the 5' RACE reads, yielding one entry per CDR3 protein. The sample has around 49,000 distinct CDR3 sequences; about 12% are singletons. The sequencing sample was made of PBMCs. These TCRs come from a male donor with HTLV-1-associated myelopathy (HAM/TSP).

The V and J genes are TRBV7-6 and TRBJ2-7, with 7 bases fitting TRBD2. V was clipped by 1 base and J by 3 bases; unmatched bases: 6. Per the germline V gene, CDR1 is SGHVS and CDR2 is FNYEAQ. CDR3 length equals 15 residues. The DNA of the CDR3 is TGTGCCAGCAGCTTAGTGGCTAGCGGATTCTACGAGCAGTACTTC. It encodes CASSLVASGFYEQYF.

This clonotype has at least ten counts. The rearrangement joins TRBV6-2 or TRBV6-3 to TRBJ2-7; TRBD2 agrees at 8 bases. The trim removed 6 bases at V and 6 bases at J, leaving 10 bases unmatched. Germline assignment: CDR1 MNHEY and CDR2 SVGEGT. CDR3 length: 14 residues. CDR3 protein: CASRARSGDIEQYF. The CDR3 DNA follows: TGTGCCAGCAGGGCCCGTAGCGGGGATATCGAGCAGTACTTC.

This clonotype is labeled as medium-sized (0.01 to 0.1%). The CDR3 DNA reads as TGTGCCAGCAGTTTAGATCCGGGGCGACCCCAGCATTTT. As protein: CASSLDPGRPQHF. The chain employs TRBV28 and TRBJ1-5; D may be TRBD1 (5 bases). Germline V CDR1 and CDR2: MDHEN, SYDVKM. The CDR3 has 13 amino acids. Trimming took off 2 bases at V and 10 bases at J, with 12 bases between the two ends.

In its sample, this clonotype was seen many times. The J gene is TRBJ2-4, the V gene TRBV12-3 or TRBV12-4; D is ambiguous. With 3 bases removed from V and 0 bases from J, the gap between germline ends came to 12 bases. The CDR3 is made up of 16 amino acids. Here the CDR3 DNA reads TGTGCCAGCAGTTTGGGGTCGTCGCTAGCCAAAAACATTCAGTACTTC. Amino acid sequence: CASSLGSSLAKNIQYF.

This clonotype was seen ten or more times. J is TRBJ2-6 and V is TRBV7-9; no definite D call. Deletions cut 3 bases from V and 3 bases from J, with 3 bases between. This CDR3 region has 13 residues. Germline V gene data show CDR1 as SEHNR and CDR2 as FQNEAQ (reference sequence). Here the CDR3 reads CASSLVGANVLTF. CDR3 coding DNA: TGTGCCAGCAGCTTGGTTGGGGCCAACGTCCTGACTTTC.

This clonotype rates as medium-sized (0.01 to 0.1%). The V gene is TRBV4-3, the J gene TRBJ1-6; the D is unclear. The V gene lost 0 bases and the J gene lost 9 bases, with 12 bases spanning the gap. Per germline, CDR1 LGHNA and CDR2 YSLEER. This CDR3 contains 15 residues. In DNA form, the CDR3 reads TGCGCCAGCAGCCAAGAAACCGGGGATTTTTCACCCCTCCACTTT. It translates to CASSQETGDFSPLHF.

Many counts were recorded for this clonotype. The chain links TRBV20-1 to TRBJ1-5; TRBD1 matches 8 bases. From germline, CDR1 is DFQATT and CDR2 SNEGSKA (reference sequence). The CDR3 spans 14 residues. V gave up 0 bases and J gave up 4 bases; unmatched junction bases: 2. The CDR3 spells CSAREQGGNQPQHF. The CDR3 DNA is TGCAGTGCTAGAGAACAGGGGGGGAATCAGCCCCAGCATTTT.

This clonotype has ten or more counts. The chain joins TRBV20-1 to TRBJ2-3; 14 nucleotides line up with TRBD2. V dropped 5 bases and J dropped 6; count of bases not matched to a gene: 7. Germline lookup yields CDR1 DFQATT and CDR2 SNEGSKA (reference sequence). The CDR3 covers 15 residues. The CDR3 bases are TGCAGTGCTCCTGGACTAGCGGGGGGTGGGGATACGCAGTATTTT. Translated, it gives CSAPGLAGGGDTQYF.

This clonotype was counted many times. The rearrangement joins TRBV7-2 to TRBJ1-5, with D unresolved. Germline CDR1 and CDR2: SGHTA and FQGNSA. V lost 1 base and J 0 bases, leaving 7 bases between the germline ends. The CDR3 consists of 15 residues. The DNA of the CDR3 is TGTGCCAGCAGCTTAGAGTCGAATAGCAATCAGCCCCAGCATTTT. Translating it yields CASSLESNSNQPQHF.

In this sample, this clonotype turned up many times. The chain joins TRBV15 to TRBJ2-3, with D unclear. Trimming left V 1 base short and J 2 bases short, with 4 bases between. This CDR3 comprises 13 residues. Germline V CDR1 and CDR2: LNHNV, YYDKDF (reference sequence). For the CDR3, the DNA is TGTGCCACCAGCAGAGCACCCACAGATACGCAGTATTTT. Amino acids: CATSRAPTDTQYF. The full variable domain, with the rest looked up from reference TRBV15 and TRBJ2-3, is DAMVIQNPRYQVTQFGKPVTLSCSQTLNHNVMYWYQQKSSQAPKLLFHYYDKDFNNEADTPDNFQSRRPNTSFCFLDIRSPGLGDTAMYLCATSRAPTDTQYFGPGTRLTVL.

This clonotype has a count of ten or more. The chain has TRBV15 and TRBJ1-5; perhaps TRBD1 as D (5 bases). CDR1 is LNHNV, CDR2 YYDKDF, per germline (reference sequence). V was shortened by 7 bases and J by 6 bases, with 22 bases between the two germline ends. The CDR3 consists of 16 residues. The CDR3 nucleotides read TGTGCCACCACCATATCCCGGGACGGTCACGTTCAGCCCCAGCATTTT. Protein product: CATTISRDGHVQPQHF.

This clonotype was recorded at least ten times. V usage is TRBV7-6 and J usage is TRBJ1-4, with D hard to call. The CDR3 is 15 amino acids. CDR1 SGHVS and CDR2 FNYEAQ come from the germline V gene. The V gene lost 1 base and the J gene lost 2 bases, with 8 bases spanning the gap. CDR3 in DNA: TGTGCCAGCAGCTTAGAGGGTTCCACTAATGAAAAACTGTTTTTT. Translation: CASSLEGSTNEKLFF.

Only a few counts were recorded for this clonotype. V gene TRBV7-8 combines with J gene TRBJ2-1; the match to TRBD2 covers 10 bases. There are 16 residues in the CDR3. Germline trimming cut 2 bases from V and 6 bases from J; bases unmatched to any gene: 7. Germline CDR1 reads SGHVS; CDR2 reads FQNEAQ. In DNA, the CDR3 is TGTGCCAGCAGCTTAAGGGCTAGCGGGGGAGGCAATGAGCAGTTCTTC. It specifies CASSLRASGGGNEQFF.

In this sample, this clonotype turned up many times. This chain links TRBV5-6 with TRBJ2-7; D is undetermined. Germline V gives CDR1 SGHDT, CDR2 YYEEEE. The V gene lost 4 bases and the J gene lost 3 bases, with 5 bases spanning the gap. The CDR3 has 11 residues. CDR3 sequence reads: CASSLFYEQYF. DNA of the CDR3: TGTGCCAGCAGCCTCTTCTACGAGCAGTACTTC.

There are many counts of this clonotype. The chain uses TRBV24-1 and TRBJ2-3, with a tentative D call TRBD2 (6 bases). Germline V gene data show CDR1 as KGHDR and CDR2 as SFDVKD. The CDR3 length is 14 residues. V gave up 3 bases and J gave up 0 bases, with 6 bases separating them. CDR3: CATSDGTSTDTQYF. The CDR3 nucleotides are TGTGCCACCAGTGATGGGACTAGCACAGATACGCAGTATTTT.

This clonotype showed up many times. The V and J genes are TRBV12-3 or TRBV12-4 and TRBJ2-6, with D unclear. The CDR3 has 15 amino acids. The V and J ends lost 2 bases and 0 bases respectively, with 5 bases between them. CDR3 nucleotide sequence: TGTGCCAGCAGTTTATCCGCCTCTGGGGCCAACGTCCTGACTTTC. Translation: CASSLSASGANVLTF.

There are many counts of this clonotype. The chain links TRBV10-3 to TRBJ1-2; TRBD1 is a possible D gene (6 bases). This CDR3 region has 15 residues. Germline CDR1 reads ENHRY; CDR2 reads SYGVKD. V was pared by 3 bases and J by 3 bases, with 14 bases between. The CDR3 nucleotides are TGTGCCATCAGTGAATTTGCGGGGGCACACTATGGCTACACCTTC. This codes for CAISEFAGAHYGYTF.

Ten or more counts support this clonotype. The J gene is TRBJ1-2, the V gene TRBV29-1, with D unresolved. V gave up 1 base and J gave up 6 bases, with 3 bases separating them. This CDR3 comprises 10 residues. Germline V gene data show CDR1 as SQVTM and CDR2 as ANQGSEA. The CDR3 loop is CSVEGNGYTF. The CDR3 coding sequence is TGCAGCGTTGAAGGGAATGGCTACACCTTC.

This clonotype came up many times. The chain is built from TRBV7-2 and TRBJ2-5; maybe TRBD1 (5 bases). CDR1 and CDR2 (germline): SGHTA, FQGNSA. CDR3 size: 15 residues. The ends were cut back, 1 base at V and 0 bases at J, with 9 bases in the middle. The CDR3 DNA is TGTGCCAGCAGCTTAGTTGGACACCACCAAGAGACCCAGTACTTC. Translating it yields CASSLVGHHQETQYF.

The CDR3 DNA reads TGCAGCGCGACTAGGAGGACCCAAGAGACCCAGTACTTC. Protein sequence: CSATRRTQETQYF. The chain carries TRBV29-1 and TRBJ2-5, with D possibly being TRBD2 (6 bases). Per germline, CDR1 SQVTM and CDR2 ANQGSEA. This CDR3 comprises 13 residues. Trimming stripped 7 bases from V and 1 base from J, with 13 bases between.